Described below is a single T cell receptor beta chain sequence and its context. This record comes from a study of blood T cell repertoires in COVID-19. Looking at the study overall: The United States, Italy and Spain were the sources of the acute and convalescent COVID-19 samples. T cells, B-cell-depleted T cells, or PBMCs supplied cDNA or gDNA.

V was cut by 3 bases and J by 1 base, with 12 bases left in between. The CDR3 consists of 15 residues. Germline lookup yields CDR1 KGHSH and CDR2 LQKENI. Per the original methods: By means of reference gene primer amplification, nucleated cell counts were estimated. Sequencing was performed with immunoSEQ multiplex PCR; in TCRdb, only in-frame clones are kept and a portion is missing. V and J calls and clone size are as listed in that table; D and trimming were resolved from the DNA. Of some 120,000 clones detected, about three quarters appear once; the ten largest clones hold approximately 2%. Sequenced material: peripheral blood. The sequence derives from a woman in her sixties or seventies with acute or convalescent COVID-19. The rearrangement joins TRBV18 to TRBJ1-1, with D maybe TRBD1 (5 bases). The CDR3, as DNA: TGTGCCAGCTCACCTAGGGCCGACAGGAACACTGAAGCTTTCTTT. Amino acids: CASSPRADRNTEAFF.